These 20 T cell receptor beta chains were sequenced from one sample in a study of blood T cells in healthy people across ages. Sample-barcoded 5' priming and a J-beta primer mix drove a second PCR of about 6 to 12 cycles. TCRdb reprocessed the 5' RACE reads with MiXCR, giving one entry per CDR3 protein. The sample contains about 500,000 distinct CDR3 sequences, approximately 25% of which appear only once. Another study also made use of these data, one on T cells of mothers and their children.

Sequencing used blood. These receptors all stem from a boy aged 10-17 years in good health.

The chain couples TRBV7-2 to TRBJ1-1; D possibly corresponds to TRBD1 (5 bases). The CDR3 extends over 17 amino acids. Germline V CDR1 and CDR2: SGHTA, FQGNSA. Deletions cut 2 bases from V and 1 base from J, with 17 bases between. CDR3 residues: CASSLPLMGGRNTEAFF. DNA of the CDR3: TGTGCCAGCAGCTTACCCCTAATGGGGGGGAGGAACACTGAAGCTTTCTTT.

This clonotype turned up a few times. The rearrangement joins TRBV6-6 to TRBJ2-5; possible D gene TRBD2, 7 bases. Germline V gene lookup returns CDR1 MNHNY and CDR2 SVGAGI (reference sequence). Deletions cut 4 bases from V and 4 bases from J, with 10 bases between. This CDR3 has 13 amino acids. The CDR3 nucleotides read TGTGCCAGCAGTTGGGAGGGGGGAGAGACCCAGTACTTC. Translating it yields CASSWEGGETQYF.

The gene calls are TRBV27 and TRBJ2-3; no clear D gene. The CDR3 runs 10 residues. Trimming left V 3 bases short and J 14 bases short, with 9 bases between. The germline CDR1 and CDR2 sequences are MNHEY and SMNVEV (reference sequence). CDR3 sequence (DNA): TGTGCCAGCAGTTTTACCTCCTGGTATTTT. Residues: CASSFTSWYF.

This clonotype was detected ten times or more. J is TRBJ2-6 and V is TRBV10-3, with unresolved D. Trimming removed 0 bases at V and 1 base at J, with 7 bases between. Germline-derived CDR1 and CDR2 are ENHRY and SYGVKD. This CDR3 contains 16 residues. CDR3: CAISESALSGANVLTF. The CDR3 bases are TGTGCCATCAGTGAGTCGGCGCTATCTGGGGCCAACGTCCTGACTTTC.

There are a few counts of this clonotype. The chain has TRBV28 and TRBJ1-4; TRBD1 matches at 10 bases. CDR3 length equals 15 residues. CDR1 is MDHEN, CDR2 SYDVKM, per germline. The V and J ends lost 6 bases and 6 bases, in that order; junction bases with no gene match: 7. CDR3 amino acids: CASRKRGTGDEKLFF. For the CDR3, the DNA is TGTGCCAGCAGAAAAAGGGGGACAGGGGATGAAAAACTGTTTTTT.

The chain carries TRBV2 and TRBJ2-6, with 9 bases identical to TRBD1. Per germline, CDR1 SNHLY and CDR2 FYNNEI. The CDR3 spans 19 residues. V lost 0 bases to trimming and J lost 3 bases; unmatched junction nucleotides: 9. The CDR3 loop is CASSEARGQGIYGANVLTF. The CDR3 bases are TGTGCCAGCAGTGAAGCGCGAGGACAGGGGATCTATGGGGCCAACGTCCTGACTTTC.

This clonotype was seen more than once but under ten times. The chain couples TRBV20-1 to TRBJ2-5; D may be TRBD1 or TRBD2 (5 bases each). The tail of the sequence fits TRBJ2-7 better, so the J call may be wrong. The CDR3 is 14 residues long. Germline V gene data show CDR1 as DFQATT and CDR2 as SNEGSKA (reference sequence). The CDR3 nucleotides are TGCAGTGCTAGAGTGGGGACCCCCTATTACGAGCAGTACTTC. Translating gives CSARVGTPYYEQYF.

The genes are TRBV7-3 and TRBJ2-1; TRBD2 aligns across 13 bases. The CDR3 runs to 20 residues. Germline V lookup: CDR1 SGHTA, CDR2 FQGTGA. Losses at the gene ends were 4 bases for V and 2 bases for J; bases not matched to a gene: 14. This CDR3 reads CASSSVKTSGRSTTYNEQFF. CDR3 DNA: TGTGCCAGCAGCTCCGTGAAGACTAGCGGGAGGAGCACCACCTACAATGAGCAGTTCTTC. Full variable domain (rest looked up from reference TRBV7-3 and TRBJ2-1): GAGVSQTPSNKVTEKGKYVELRCDPISGHTALYWYRQSLGQGPEFLIYFQGTGAADDSGLPNDRFFAVRPEGSVSTLKIQRTERGDSAVYLCASSSVKTSGRSTTYNEQFFGPGTRLTVL.

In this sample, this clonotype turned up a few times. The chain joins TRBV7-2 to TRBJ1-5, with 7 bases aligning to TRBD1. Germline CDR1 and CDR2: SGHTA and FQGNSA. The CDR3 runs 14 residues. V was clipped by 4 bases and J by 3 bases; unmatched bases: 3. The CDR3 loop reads CASSSGQFNQPQHF. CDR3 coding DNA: TGTGCCAGCAGCTCGGGACAGTTCAATCAGCCCCAGCATTTT.

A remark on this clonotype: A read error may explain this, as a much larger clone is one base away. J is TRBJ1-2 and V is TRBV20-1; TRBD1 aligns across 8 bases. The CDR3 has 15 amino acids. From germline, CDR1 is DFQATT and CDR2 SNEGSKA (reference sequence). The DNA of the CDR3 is TGCAGTGCTAGAGATCCGACAGGGGCAAAGCATGGCTACGCCTTC. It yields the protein CSARDPTGAKHGYAF.

This chain's CDR3 is CASSSAGRGDEKLFF. DNA of the CDR3: TGTGCCAGCAGTTCAGCCGGGAGAGGGGATGAAAAACTGTTTTTT. J is TRBJ1-4 and V is TRBV12-3 or TRBV12-4, with D possibly being TRBD1 (5 bases). Trimming shortened V by 4 bases and J by 6 bases, and 15 bases separated the two germline ends. The CDR3 length is 15 residues.

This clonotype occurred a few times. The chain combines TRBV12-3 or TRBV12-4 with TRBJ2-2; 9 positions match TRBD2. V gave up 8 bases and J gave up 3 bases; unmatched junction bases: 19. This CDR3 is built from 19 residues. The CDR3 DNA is TGTGCCAGCGCTTCCGGGGAGCGGGGGGCTGTCAGGGACACCGGGGAGCTGTTTTTT. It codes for CASASGERGAVRDTGELFF.

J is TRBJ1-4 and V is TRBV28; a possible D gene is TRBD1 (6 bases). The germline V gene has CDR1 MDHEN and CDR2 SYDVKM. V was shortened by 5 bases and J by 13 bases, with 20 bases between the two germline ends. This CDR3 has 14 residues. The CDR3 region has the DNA TGTGCCAGCAGTGGAGGGGGGAATGGGGAGATACTGTTTTTT. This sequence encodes CASSGGGNGEILFF.

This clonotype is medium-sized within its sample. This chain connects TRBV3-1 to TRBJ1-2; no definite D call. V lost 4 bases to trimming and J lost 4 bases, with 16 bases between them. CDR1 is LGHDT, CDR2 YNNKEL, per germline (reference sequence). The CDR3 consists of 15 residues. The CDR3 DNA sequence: TGTGCCAGCAGCCCGAGTATGGCCGATGTCTATGGCTACACCTTC. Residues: CASSPSMADVYGYTF.

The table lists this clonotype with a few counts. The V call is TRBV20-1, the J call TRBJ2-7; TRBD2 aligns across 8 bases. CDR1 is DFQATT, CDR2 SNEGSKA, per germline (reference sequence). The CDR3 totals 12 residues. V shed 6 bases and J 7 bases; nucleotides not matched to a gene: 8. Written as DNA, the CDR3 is TGCAGTGCCACTGGACTAGCCAGGGAGCAGTACTTC. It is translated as CSATGLAREQYF.

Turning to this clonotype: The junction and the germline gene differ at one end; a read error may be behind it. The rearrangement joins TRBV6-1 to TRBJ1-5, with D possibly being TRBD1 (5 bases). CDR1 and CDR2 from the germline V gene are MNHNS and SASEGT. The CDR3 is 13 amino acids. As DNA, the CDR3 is TGTGCCAGCAGTAAAGCAGGGCATCAGCCCCAGCATTTT. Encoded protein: CASSKAGHQPQHF.

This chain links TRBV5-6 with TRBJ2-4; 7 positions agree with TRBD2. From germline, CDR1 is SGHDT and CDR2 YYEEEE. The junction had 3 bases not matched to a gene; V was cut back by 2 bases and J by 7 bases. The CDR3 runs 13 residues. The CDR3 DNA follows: TGTGCCAGCAGCTTCCAGGGAGGGAACATTCAGTACTTC. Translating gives CASSFQGGNIQYF.

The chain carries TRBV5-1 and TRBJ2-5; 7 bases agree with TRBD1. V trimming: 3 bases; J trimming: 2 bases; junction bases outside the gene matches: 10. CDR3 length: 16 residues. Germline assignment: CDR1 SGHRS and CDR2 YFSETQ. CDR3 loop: CASSSRQGVRQETQYF. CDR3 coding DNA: TGCGCCAGCAGCTCCCGACAGGGAGTTCGGCAAGAGACCCAGTACTTC.

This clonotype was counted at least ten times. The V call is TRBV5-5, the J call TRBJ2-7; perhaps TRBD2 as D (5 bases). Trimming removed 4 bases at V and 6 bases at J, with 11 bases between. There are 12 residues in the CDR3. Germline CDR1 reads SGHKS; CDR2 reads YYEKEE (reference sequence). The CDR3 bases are TGTGCCAGCAGCCCCCTTGGGAGCGAGCAGTACTTC. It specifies CASSPLGSEQYF.

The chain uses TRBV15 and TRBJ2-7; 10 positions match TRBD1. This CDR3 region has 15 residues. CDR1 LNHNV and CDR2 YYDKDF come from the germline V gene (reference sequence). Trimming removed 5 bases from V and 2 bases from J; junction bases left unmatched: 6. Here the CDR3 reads CATSEGQGSPYEQYF. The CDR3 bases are TGTGCCACCAGCGAGGGACAGGGGTCCCCCTACGAGCAGTACTTC.